These 13 T cell receptor beta chains originate from one sample sequenced in a study of OX40 agonist ivuxolimab in advanced cancers. TCRdb keeps only in-frame clones here, not all; method: immunoSEQ multiplex PCR. The sample includes roughly 35,000 clones, approximately 79% seen only once; the top ten take around 10%. The source was CD4+ or CD8+ T cells sorted from blood, collected in a trial of the OX40 agonist ivuxolimab. The origin of the receptors is an adult with an advanced solid tumor such as melanoma, head and neck, liver or kidney cancer.

The gene calls are TRBV7-8 and TRBJ1-4, with no clear D. V was clipped by 1 base and J by 0 bases, with 6 bases between them. Looked up from germline, CDR1 is SGHVS and CDR2 is FQNEAQ. The CDR3 sequence is 15 residues long. Written as DNA, the CDR3 is TGTGCCAGCAGCTTAGGGACGACAACTAATGAAAAACTGTTTTTT. Residues: CASSLGTTTNEKLFF.

The V and J genes are TRBV5-6 and TRBJ1-3; a possible D gene is TRBD1 (5 bases). There are 14 residues in the CDR3. Germline CDR1 reads SGHDT; CDR2 reads YYEEEE. V shed 4 bases and J shed 3 bases, with 11 bases lying between them. The CDR3 DNA reads TGTGCCAGCAGCATACGACAGATTGGAAACACCATATATTTT. Amino acid sequence: CASSIRQIGNTIYF.

The CDR3 reads CASSLAAGGPSSYNEQFF. In nucleotides, the CDR3 is TGTGCCAGCAGCTTAGCCGCGGGGGGGCCCAGTTCGTACAATGAGCAGTTCTTC. The chain employs TRBV7-7 and TRBJ2-1, with 9 bases lining up with TRBD2. CDR1 is SSHAT, CDR2 FNYEAQ, per germline (reference sequence). Trimming took 0 bases from V and 4 from J; bases not matched to a gene: 10. This CDR3 is built from 18 residues.

The chain couples TRBV9 to TRBJ2-5; tentative D call: TRBD1 (6 bases). CDR1 and CDR2 (germline): SGDLS, YYNGEE. Trimming removed 2 bases from V and 3 bases from J, with 11 bases in between. The CDR3 consists of 14 residues. CDR3 bases: TGTGCCAGCAGCGTTCCCCGACAGGAAGAGACCCAGTACTTC. Encoded protein: CASSVPRQEETQYF.

The J gene is TRBJ2-1, the V gene TRBV2, with 11 nucleotides matching TRBD2. V was clipped by 5 bases and J by 7 bases; unmatched bases: 7. Germline V gene lookup returns CDR1 SNHLY and CDR2 FYNNEI. The CDR3 spans 15 residues. The CDR3 spells CASSIAGGQGNEQFF. In nucleotides, the CDR3 is TGTGCCAGCAGTATAGCGGGGGGGCAGGGGAATGAGCAGTTCTTC.

The chain is built from TRBV9 and TRBJ2-5; 7 nucleotides line up with TRBD2. In germline, CDR1 is SGDLS, CDR2 YYNGEE. Trimming took 2 bases from V and 4 from J; bases not matched to a gene: 8. CDR3 length: 15 residues. DNA of the CDR3: TGTGCCAGCAGCGTCTTGGGGGTAGCGGGAGAGACCCAGTACTTC. Its protein product is CASSVLGVAGETQYF.

This chain uses TRBV9 with TRBJ1-3; D perhaps matches TRBD1 (5 bases). V was clipped by 0 bases and J by 1 base, with 8 bases between them. The CDR3 has 15 residues. Germline CDR1 is SGDLS and CDR2 is YYNGEE. The CDR3 DNA sequence: TGTGCCAGCAGCGTAGGAGACAGTTCTGGAAACACCATATATTTT. This gives the protein CASSVGDSSGNTIYF. The full variable domain, with the rest looked up from reference TRBV9 and TRBJ1-3, is DSGVTQTPKHLITATGQRVTLRCSPRSGDLSVYWYQQSLDQGLQFLIQYYNGEERAKGNILERFSAQQFPDLHSELNLSSLELGDSALYFCASSVGDSSGNTIYFGEGSWLTVV.

This clone showed up just a few times. V gene TRBV19 combines with J gene TRBJ1-6; weak D call: TRBD1 (5 bases). CDR3 length: 14 residues. V was shortened by 8 bases and J by 7 bases, with 15 bases between the two germline ends. Germline lookup yields CDR1 LNHDA and CDR2 SQIVND (reference sequence). CDR3 nucleotide sequence: TGTGCCAGTCATCCGGGACTGGTCAATTCACCCCTCCACTTT. It is translated as CASHPGLVNSPLHF.

The chain is built from TRBV10-3 and TRBJ2-2, with a tentative D call TRBD1 (6 bases). The V end lost 2 bases, the J end lost 6 bases, and 16 bases lay between the germline ends. Germline lookup yields CDR1 ENHRY and CDR2 SYGVKD. The CDR3 is 16 amino acids. This CDR3 reads CAISENREGEAGELFF. The DNA for the CDR3 is TGTGCCATCAGTGAGAATAGAGAGGGGGAAGCCGGGGAGCTGTTTTTT.

The chain has TRBV10-2 and TRBJ1-2; no definite D call. The V end was cut by 2 bases, the J end by 3 bases, with 4 bases between. Germline V lookup: CDR1 WSHSY, CDR2 SAAADI. CDR3 length equals 12 residues. The CDR3: CASSEGDYGYTF. Here the CDR3 DNA reads TGCGCCAGCAGTGAGGGAGACTATGGCTACACCTTC.

In this sample, this clone turned up a few times. The chain employs TRBV13 and TRBJ2-1; D not resolved. This CDR3 region has 12 residues. V lost 1 base and J lost 6, with 4 bases in between. Germline V gene data show CDR1 as PRHDT and CDR2 as FYEKMQ (reference sequence). The CDR3 here is CASSLEGNEQFF. The CDR3 nucleotides read TGTGCCAGCAGCTTAGAGGGCAATGAGCAGTTCTTC.

This chain uses TRBV19 with TRBJ1-5; 10 bases are shared with TRBD1. CDR3 length equals 16 residues. Germline values: CDR1 LNHDA, CDR2 SQIVND (reference sequence). J gave up 0 bases and V 4 bases, and 3 bases lay outside the gene matches. CDR3 coding DNA: TGTGCCAGTAGTACCGACAGGGGGCATAGCAATCAGCCCCAGCATTTT. Translation: CASSTDRGHSNQPQHF.

The chain carries TRBV6-1 and TRBJ2-3, with D possibly matching TRBD1 (6 bases). The germline CDR1 and CDR2 sequences are MNHNS and SASEGT. The CDR3 spans 13 residues. The V and J ends lost 7 bases and 3 bases respectively, with 11 bases between them. CDR3 residues: CASNWQGTDTQYF. The CDR3 DNA sequence: TGTGCCAGCAATTGGCAGGGGACAGATACGCAGTATTTT.